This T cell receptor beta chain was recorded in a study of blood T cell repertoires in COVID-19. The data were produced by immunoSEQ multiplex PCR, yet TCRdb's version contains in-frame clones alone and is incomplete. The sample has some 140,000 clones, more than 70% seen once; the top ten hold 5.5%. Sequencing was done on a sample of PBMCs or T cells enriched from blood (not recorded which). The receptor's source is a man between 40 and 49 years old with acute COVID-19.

The CDR3 nucleotides are TGTGCTAGTGGTCGAAGAACCGGGACAGATGCGAACACCGGGGAGCTGTTTTTT. Translated, it gives CASGRRTGTDANTGELFF. This chain uses TRBV12-5 with TRBJ2-2, with TRBD1 matching 7 bases. The V and J ends lost 5 bases and 0 bases, in that order; junction bases with no gene match: 12. The CDR3 loop spans 18 amino acids. Germline V gene sequence: CDR1 LGHNT, CDR2 FRNRAP.